Here is one T cell receptor beta chain with its context. Its antigen remains unknown. V lost 1 base and J lost 2; bases outside the gene matches: 3. The CDR3 contains 17 residues. TCRdb re-analysed the reads in MiXCR, keeping a single row per CDR3 protein. This sample has about 570,000 distinct CDR3 sequences, with roughly 43% found just once. This specimen belongs to a study of T cell repertoires in cytomegalovirus infection. Study background: In public TCR beta signatures, there were indications of both CMV infection and matching HLA type. Study results and caveats: The ex vivo response was dominated by HLA-C-restricted CMV-specific TCR beta clonotypes.

The clonotype comes from a human donor in good health (CMV status not recorded). Some clones in this sample may be carry-over from other donors' samples. The rearrangement joins TRBV12-3 or TRBV12-4 to TRBJ2-1; 12 bases match TRBD2. The input for sequencing was cultured PBMCs, taken from culture after CMV antigen stimulation. The CDR3 sequence is CASSLVLAGGTYNEQFF. The CDR3 bases are TGTGCCAGCAGTTTAGTCCTAGCGGGGGGGACCTACAATGAGCAGTTCTTC.